The entry that follows covers one TCR beta chain sequence. The antigen is not known. The V gene end was trimmed by 0 bases and the J gene end by 5 bases; junction bases not matched to a gene: 3. The length of the CDR3 is 16 residues. The germline V gene encodes CDR1 SGDLS and CDR2 YYNGEE. The data are from a study of CD8+CD57+ T cells in acquired aplastic anemia. Study conclusions and caveats: Patients and controls were found to share 25 to 35 CD8+ CDR3 sequences.

CD8+CD57+ cell expansion had been shown by flow cytometry in patients chosen for sequencing. Researchers used genomic DNA as the template to profile TCR beta VDJ and CDR3. TCRdb reanalysed the reads using MiXCR and keeps one entry per CDR3 protein. The sample yields roughly 170,000 distinct CDR3 sequences, 45% to 60% seen once. V gene TRBV9 combines with J gene TRBJ2-3; TRBD2 matches 13 bases. Material for sequencing was sorted CD4+, CD8+, or CD8+CD57+ T cells (not recorded which) from PBMCs. This TCR was sampled from a human donor with aplastic anemia. The CDR3 region is CASSVVGTSGVDTQYF. The CDR3, as DNA: TGTGCCAGCAGCGTAGTCGGGACTAGCGGGGTAGATACGCAGTATTTT.